The count of the clone carrying this TCR beta chain is one. As yet, its antigen is unknown. The sample belongs to a study of CD8 T cells in Susac syndrome. In contrast to the negatively isolated CD8+ and CD4+ T cells, TEMRA cells were FACS-enriched. The RNA, roughly 0.5 to 1 ug, was put through reverse transcription using random hexamers. The CDR3 of TCR beta was amplified by immunoSEQ multiplex PCR across 54 Vbeta and 13 Jbeta. MiXCR was run by TCRdb on the immunoSEQ multiplex PCR reads, yielding one entry per CDR3 protein. The data contain about 140,000 distinct CDR3 sequences, about 95% of them singletons. Study-level points and caveats: The study conceded that its TCR sequencing and HLA analysis involved relatively few individuals.

The CDR3 loop spans 14 amino acids. The V gene lost 7 bases and the J gene lost 7 bases, with 23 bases spanning the gap. Germline V gene lookup returns CDR1 SQVTM and CDR2 ANQGSEA. This sequence was found in a human donor with multiple sclerosis. The sequenced sample was CD4+ T cells from PBMCs. The chain is built from TRBV29-1 and TRBJ2-7, with TRBD2 as a possible D gene (6 bases). CDR3 region: CSAELGLSRGEQYF. CDR3 DNA sequence: TGCAGCGCCGAGTTGGGACTTTCCCGGGGGGAGCAGTACTTC.